This entry lists 3 T cell receptor beta chains sequenced from one sample in a study of Tregs in tolerant kidney transplant recipients. Libraries were prepared by immunoSEQ multiplex PCR; TCRdb keeps only in-frame clonotypes and omits some of them. The sample holds approximately 60,000 clones, around 98% seen once. This sample comprised Tregs from blood, obtained before the transplant. The source is a human donor who received a combined kidney and bone marrow transplant.

This chain connects TRBV7-3 to TRBJ1-2; D is unresolved. The CDR3 runs 13 residues. Germline-derived CDR1 and CDR2 are SGHTA and FQGTGA. The V and J ends lost 5 bases and 8 bases respectively, with 15 bases between them. The CDR3 spells CASSPPPLRGYTF. In DNA form, the CDR3 reads TGTGCCAGCAGCCCTCCGCCACTCCGAGGCTACACCTTC.

This clone was detected only once. This rearrangement joins TRBV10-2 to TRBJ2-7; 9 bases fit TRBD1. Germline CDR1 WSHSY, CDR2 SAAADI. The CDR3 totals 16 residues. With V trimmed by 4 bases and J by 2 bases, 9 bases remained unmatched. The DNA of the CDR3 is TGCGCCAGCAGTGGGCTCCGGACAGGGGCGGCCTACGAGCAGTACTTC. It translates to CASSGLRTGAAYEQYF.

This chain connects TRBV7-9 to TRBJ2-1; TRBD2 matches 8 bases. The V gene end was trimmed by 6 bases and the J gene end by 9 bases; junction bases not matched to a gene: 16. This CDR3 spans 16 amino acids. CDR1 and CDR2 (germline): SEHNR, FQNEAQ (reference sequence). The CDR3 nucleotides are TGTGCCAGCAGACCCAAACCGGGACTAGTAATCAGTGAGCAGTTCTTC. This codes for CASRPKPGLVISEQFF.